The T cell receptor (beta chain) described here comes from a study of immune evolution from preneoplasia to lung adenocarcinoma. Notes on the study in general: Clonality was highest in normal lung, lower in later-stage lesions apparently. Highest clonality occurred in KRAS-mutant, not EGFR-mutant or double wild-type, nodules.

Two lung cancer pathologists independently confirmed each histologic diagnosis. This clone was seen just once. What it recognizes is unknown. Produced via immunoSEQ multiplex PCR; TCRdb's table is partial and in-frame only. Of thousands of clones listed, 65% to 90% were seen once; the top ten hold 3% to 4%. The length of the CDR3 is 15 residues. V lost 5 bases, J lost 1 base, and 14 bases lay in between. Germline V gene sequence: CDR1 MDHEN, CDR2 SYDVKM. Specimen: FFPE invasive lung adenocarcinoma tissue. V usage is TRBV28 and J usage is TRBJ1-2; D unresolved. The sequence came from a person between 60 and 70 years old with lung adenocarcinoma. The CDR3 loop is CASSPRTPDNYGYTF. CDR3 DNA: TGTGCCAGCAGTCCAAGGACTCCGGATAACTATGGCTACACCTTC.